This T cell receptor beta chain was found in a study of CD8+ T cells in alopecia areata. Study context: After 6 to 18 months of tofacitinib, follow-up continued 6 months off drug.

Trimming cost V 2 bases and J 5 bases, with 15 bases left between them. This CDR3 spans 15 amino acids. Study-level findings and limits: Compared with mice, patients displayed less clear TCR sharing, possibly for HLA-related reasons.

Note on this clone: Its antigen is not known.

Treatment: oral pan-JAK inhibitor, 5-10 mg twice daily. Collected material from alopecia areata patients comprised lesional scalp punch biopsies and peripheral blood. Extracted from the samples, RNA was reverse transcribed into cDNA to serve as the sequencing template. The protocol was immunoSEQ multiplex PCR, while the TCRdb copy is restricted to in-frame clones and leaves out a portion. The table has about 180,000 clones, 58% seen once; the top ten hold roughly 16%. This sequence joins TRBV23-1 and TRBJ2-5, with D possibly TRBD2 on 5 matching bases. TRBV23-1 is noted as an ORF with a role that remains uncertain. The sequenced sample was CD4+ T cells sorted from blood, obtained between weeks 55 and 70, from a patient treated with tofacitinib. The TCR sequence derives from a human donor with alopecia areata. The chain's CDR3 is CASSQGLEGWETQYF. The DNA for the CDR3 is TGCGCCAGCAGTCAAGGCCTAGAGGGTTGGGAGACCCAGTACTTC.